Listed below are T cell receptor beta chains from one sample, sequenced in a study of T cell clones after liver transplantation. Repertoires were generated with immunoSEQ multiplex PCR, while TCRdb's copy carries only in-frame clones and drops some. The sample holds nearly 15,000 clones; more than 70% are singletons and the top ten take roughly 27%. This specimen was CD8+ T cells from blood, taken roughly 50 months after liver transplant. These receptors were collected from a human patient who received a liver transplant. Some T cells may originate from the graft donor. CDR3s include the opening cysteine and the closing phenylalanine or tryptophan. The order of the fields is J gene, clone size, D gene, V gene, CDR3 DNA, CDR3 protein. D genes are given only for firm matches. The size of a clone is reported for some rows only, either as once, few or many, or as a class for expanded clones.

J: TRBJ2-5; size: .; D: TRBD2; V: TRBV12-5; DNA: TGTGCTAGTGGTTTCGGGACTAGCGGGAGTTCTGGGGGAGAGACCCAGTACTTC; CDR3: CASGFGTSGSSGGETQYF
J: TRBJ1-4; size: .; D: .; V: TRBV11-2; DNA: TGTGCCAGCAGCATCTTACAGGGCGCAACTAATGAAAAACTGTTTTTT; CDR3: CASSILQGATNEKLFF
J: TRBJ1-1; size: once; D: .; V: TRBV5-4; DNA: TGTGCCAGCAGCTTGGTGGGGACCGAGGGGCCTTTCTTT; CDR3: CASSLVGTEGPFF
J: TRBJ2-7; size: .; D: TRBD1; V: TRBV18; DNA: TGTGCCAGCTCTCCGGGACAGGGAGATACCCCCTACGAGCAGTACTTC; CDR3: CASSPGQGDTPYEQYF
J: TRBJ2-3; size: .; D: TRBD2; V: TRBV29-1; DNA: TGCAGCGTTGAAGGCGGGAGTACAGATACGCAGTATTTT; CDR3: CSVEGGSTDTQYF
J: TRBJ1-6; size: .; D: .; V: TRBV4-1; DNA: TGCGCCAGCAGCCAAGAGATCGGGGATAATTCACCCCTCCACTTT; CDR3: CASSQEIGDNSPLHF
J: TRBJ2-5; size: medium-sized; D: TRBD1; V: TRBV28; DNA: TGTGCCAGCACCCGAGGTGGACAGGGGGCGGGAGAGACCCAGTACTTC; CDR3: CASTRGGQGAGETQYF
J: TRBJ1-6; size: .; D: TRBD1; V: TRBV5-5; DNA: TGTGCCAGCCACCCTCGGGACAGCTCCTATAATTCACCCCTCCACTTT; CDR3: CASHPRDSSYNSPLHF
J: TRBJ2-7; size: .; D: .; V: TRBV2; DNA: TGTGCCAGCAGTGTTTTGGAGGGGGCCACCTACGAGCAGTACTTC; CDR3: CASSVLEGATYEQYF
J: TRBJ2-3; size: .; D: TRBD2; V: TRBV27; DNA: TGTGCCAGCAGTTCGGGGGGGGTTAATACGCAGTATTTT; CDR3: CASSSGGVNTQYF
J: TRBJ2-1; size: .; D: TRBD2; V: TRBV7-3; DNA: TGTGCCAGCAGCCTGGGACTAGCGGGGGACTACAATGAGCAGTTCTTC; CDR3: CASSLGLAGDYNEQFF
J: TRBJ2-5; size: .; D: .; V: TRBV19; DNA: TGTGCCAGTAGAGGGCCTAGCGCCCAAGAGACCCAGTACTTC; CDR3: CASRGPSAQETQYF
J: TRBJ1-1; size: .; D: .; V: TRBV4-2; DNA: TGTGCCAGCAGCCAAGAGGAGGCGTTGAACACTGAAGCTTTCTTT; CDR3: CASSQEEALNTEAFF
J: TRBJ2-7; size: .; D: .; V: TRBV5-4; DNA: TGTGCCAGCAGCCCCGATCTTGGCGGAACCTACGAGCAGTACTTC; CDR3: CASSPDLGGTYEQYF
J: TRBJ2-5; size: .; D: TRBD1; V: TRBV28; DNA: TGTGCCAGCAGTTTGTCAGGGGGCTGGGAGACCCAGTACTTC; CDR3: CASSLSGGWETQYF
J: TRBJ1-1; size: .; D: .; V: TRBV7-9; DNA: TGTGCCAGCAGCCCTATCCTGGCGGGGAACACTGAAGCTTTCTTT; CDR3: CASSPILAGNTEAFF
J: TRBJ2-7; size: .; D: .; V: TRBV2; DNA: TGTGCCATCCTCGATCGGGCCGCCTACGAGCAGTACTTC; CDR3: CAILDRAAYEQYF
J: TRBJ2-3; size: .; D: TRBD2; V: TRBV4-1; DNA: TGCGCCAGCAGCCTTTCCGGGACTATCAGCACAGATACGCAGTATTTT; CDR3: CASSLSGTISTDTQYF
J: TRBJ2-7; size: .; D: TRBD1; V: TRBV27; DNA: TGTGCCAGCAGTTCGGACAGGAACTACGAGCAGTACTTC; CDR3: CASSSDRNYEQYF
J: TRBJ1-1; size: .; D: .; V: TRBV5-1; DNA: TGCGCCAGCAGCTTAGGAGGGAACGCTTTCTTT; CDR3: CASSLGGNAFF
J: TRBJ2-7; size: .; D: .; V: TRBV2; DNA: TGTGCCATCGAAGAGGTAGGGGCGACGTCCTACGAGCAGTACTTC; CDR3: CAIEEVGATSYEQYF
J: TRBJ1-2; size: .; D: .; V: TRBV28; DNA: TGTGCCAGCGGGCCCAGACACTGGGGCTATGGCTACACCTTC; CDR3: CASGPRHWGYGYTF
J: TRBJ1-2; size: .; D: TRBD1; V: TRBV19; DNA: TGTGCCAGTAGTATAGGTACCGGGACAGGGAATGAAGGCTACACCTTC; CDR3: CASSIGTGTGNEGYTF
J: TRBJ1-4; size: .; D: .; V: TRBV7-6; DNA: TGTGCCAGCAGGGTAAACAGGGACGCTAATGAAAAACTGTTTTTT; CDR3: CASRVNRDANEKLFF
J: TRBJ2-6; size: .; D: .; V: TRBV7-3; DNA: TGTGCCAGCAGCTTATCGGGAACTGGGGCCAACGTCCTGACTTTC; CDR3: CASSLSGTGANVLTF
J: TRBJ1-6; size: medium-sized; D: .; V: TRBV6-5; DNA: TGTGCCAGCAGTTCCCAGACCGAAACCCATTCACCCCTCCACTTT; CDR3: CASSSQTETHSPLHF
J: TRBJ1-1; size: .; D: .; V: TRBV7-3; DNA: TGTGCCAGCAGCTTAACGGTCGGAGACACTGAAGCTTTCTTT; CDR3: CASSLTVGDTEAFF
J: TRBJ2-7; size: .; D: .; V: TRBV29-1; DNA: TGCAGCGTTGAAGTTAAACAGAACTACGAGCAGTACTTC; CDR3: CSVEVKQNYEQYF
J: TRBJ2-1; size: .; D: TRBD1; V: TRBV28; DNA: TGTGCCAGCAGTTTTAGAGGGGGCGCTTACAATGAGCAGTTCTTC; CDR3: CASSFRGGAYNEQFF